A single sample is the source of the 21 T cell receptor beta chains below, sequenced in a study of identical twins. TCRdb re-analysed the 5' RACE reads in MiXCR, keeping a single row per CDR3 protein. The sample comprises roughly 350,000 distinct CDR3 sequences, roughly 9% of which are singletons, and under 10% rests with the top ten. Sequencing used naive T cells sorted from blood. The receptors here all came from a woman between 50 and 59 years old in good health.

This clonotype showed up many times. This chain joins TRBV29-1 and TRBJ2-2, with D perhaps TRBD2 (6 bases). With 6 bases removed from V and 7 bases from J, the gap between germline ends came to 12 bases. There are 12 residues in the CDR3. Looked up from germline, CDR1 is SQVTM and CDR2 is ANQGSEA. The CDR3 DNA follows: TGCAGCGTCGTGGGACTGGGCGGGGAGCTGTTTTTT. Translated: CSVVGLGGELFF.

This clonotype came up a few times. This chain links TRBV5-1 with TRBJ2-1; TRBD2 matches at 13 bases. Germline V lookup: CDR1 SGHRS, CDR2 YFSETQ. V lost 0 bases and J lost 6; bases outside the gene matches: 15. The CDR3 loop spans 20 amino acids. The CDR3 protein is CASSLAAGLAGDLRFNEQFF. The CDR3 DNA is TGCGCCAGCAGCTTGGCCGCAGGACTAGCGGGAGATCTACGTTTCAATGAGCAGTTCTTC.

This clonotype appeared a few times. The chain recombines TRBV4-1 with TRBJ2-5; D not certain. The length of the CDR3 is 13 residues. Germline CDR1 is MGHRA and CDR2 is YSYEKL. V shed 0 bases and J shed 5 bases, with 7 bases lying between them. The CDR3 DNA reads TGCGCCAGCAGCCAAGATGCAAGCGAGACCCAGTACTTC. Translating gives CASSQDASETQYF.

This chain joins TRBV19 and TRBJ2-7; 12 bases align to TRBD2. The ends lost 5 bases at V and 4 bases at J; junction bases unmatched: 3. The CDR3 runs to 14 residues. Per germline, CDR1 LNHDA and CDR2 SQIVND (reference sequence). The CDR3 is CASSPGTSGYEQYV. The CDR3 coding sequence is TGTGCCAGTAGTCCTGGGACTAGCGGGTACGAGCAGTACGTC.

This sequence joins TRBV7-8 and TRBJ2-1; TRBD2 agrees at 9 bases. J lost 4 bases, V lost 5 bases, and 6 bases had no gene match. The CDR3 runs to 15 residues. Germline V lookup: CDR1 SGHVS, CDR2 FQNEAQ. The CDR3 DNA follows: TGTGCCAGCAGCCGCGGGGGGGTGGCATACAATGAGCAGTTCTTC. Its translation is CASSRGGVAYNEQFF. The whole variable domain, filled in from reference TRBV7-8 and TRBJ2-1, reads GAGVSQSPRYKVAKRGQDVALRCDPISGHVSLFWYQQALGQGPEFLTYFQNEAQLDKSGLPSDRFFAERPEGSVSTLKIQRTQQEDSAVYLCASSRGGVAYNEQFFGPGTRLTVL.

This chain connects TRBV12-3 or TRBV12-4 to TRBJ2-1, with D unresolved. CDR3 length equals 16 residues. V lost 2 bases, J lost 2 bases, and 13 bases lay in between. The CDR3 nucleotides are TGTGCCAGCAGTTTATATCCAGCGTCCCCCTACAATGAGCAGTTCTTC. This codes for CASSLYPASPYNEQFF.

This clonotype has more than one count but fewer than ten. The V gene is TRBV5-8, the J gene TRBJ1-3; D is perhaps TRBD1 (6 bases). The CDR3 loop spans 15 amino acids. Trimming stripped 3 bases from V and 3 bases from J, with 13 bases between. CDR1 SGHTS and CDR2 YDEGEE come from the germline V gene. The CDR3: CASSSQGEDGNTIYF. The DNA for the CDR3 is TGTGCCAGCAGCTCACAGGGTGAAGATGGAAACACCATATATTTT.

The chain combines TRBV2 with TRBJ2-6; 10 positions match TRBD1. The CDR3 length is 17 residues. The germline V gene has CDR1 SNHLY and CDR2 FYNNEI. Trimming removed 7 bases from V and 0 bases from J; junction bases left unmatched: 6. For the CDR3, the DNA is TGTGCCAGCATCGGAGGACAGGGGGTCTCTGGGGCCAACGTCCTGACTTTC. Its translation: CASIGGQGVSGANVLTF. The full variable domain, with the rest looked up from reference TRBV2 and TRBJ2-6, is EPEVTQTPSHQVTQMGQEVILRCVPISNHLYFYWYRQILGQKVEFLVSFYNNEISEKSEIFDDQFSVERPDGSNFTLKIRSTKLEDSAMYFCASIGGQGVSGANVLTFGAGSRLTVL.

This clonotype occurred a few times. V and J are TRBV10-3 and TRBJ2-1; D remains unclear. CDR3 length equals 14 residues. V gave up 6 bases and J gave up 5 bases, with 14 bases separating them. Germline lookup yields CDR1 ENHRY and CDR2 SYGVKD. Written as DNA, the CDR3 is TGTGCCATCAGCCCGGACCTAAATAACAATGAGCAGTTCTTC. It is translated as CAISPDLNNNEQFF.

This clonotype appeared many times. The chain links TRBV29-1 to TRBJ2-1; either TRBD1 or TRBD2 may fit D (5 bases each). V dropped 7 bases and J dropped 5 bases, with 15 bases sitting between them. The CDR3 has 13 amino acids. Per germline, CDR1 SQVTM and CDR2 ANQGSEA. The CDR3 is CSGDWGPNNEQFF. The CDR3 bases are TGCAGCGGAGACTGGGGACCGAACAATGAGCAGTTCTTC.

This clonotype has a count of ten or more. The rearrangement joins TRBV6-2 or TRBV6-3 to TRBJ2-2, with D unresolved. From germline, CDR1 is MNHEY and CDR2 SVGEGT. V dropped 2 bases and J dropped 6 bases, with 7 bases sitting between them. This CDR3 is 13 amino acids long. CDR3 DNA: TGTGCCAGCAGTTACGTGATGGCCGGGGAGCTGTTTTTT. Translated, it gives CASSYVMAGELFF.

The chain couples TRBV19 to TRBJ2-1, with 8 bases fitting TRBD2. Germline values: CDR1 LNHDA, CDR2 SQIVND (reference sequence). The length of the CDR3 is 14 residues. The junction had 9 bases not matched to a gene; V was cut back by 6 bases and J by 8 bases. In nucleotides, the CDR3 is TGTGCCAGTAGCCTGGGACTAGGATTCTATGAGCAGTTCTTC. As protein: CASSLGLGFYEQFF.

This clonotype was counted a few times. The rearrangement uses TRBV5-1 and TRBJ2-2; 7 bases are a match to TRBD1. The germline V gene has CDR1 SGHRS and CDR2 YFSETQ. Losses at the gene ends were 0 bases for V and 2 bases for J; bases not matched to a gene: 4. This CDR3 is built from 16 residues. CDR3 sequence reads: CASSLDNRGNTGELFF. The CDR3 nucleotides are TGCGCCAGCAGCTTGGATAACAGGGGCAACACCGGGGAGCTGTTTTTT.

The chain links TRBV11-2 to TRBJ2-2; the match to TRBD1 covers 9 bases. The CDR3 runs 14 residues. After removal of 4 bases from V and 3 bases from J, the junction contained 0 bases not matched to a gene. The V gene's germline CDR1 is SGHAT and CDR2 FQNNGV. CDR3 residues: CASSWTGDTGELFF. CDR3 coding DNA: TGTGCCAGCAGCTGGACAGGGGACACCGGGGAGCTGTTTTTT. The entire variable domain, with the rest obtained from reference TRBV11-2 and TRBJ2-2, is as follows: EAGVAQSPRYKIIEKRQSVAFWCNPISGHATLYWYQQILGQGPKLLIQFQNNGVVDDSQLPKDRFSAERLKGVDSTLKIQPAKLEDSAVYLCASSWTGDTGELFFGEGSRLTVL.

This clonotype has just a few counts. The V and J genes are TRBV14 and TRBJ2-2, with D possibly called TRBD1 or TRBD2 (6 bases each). This CDR3 spans 15 amino acids. In germline, CDR1 is SGHDN, CDR2 FVKESK. The germline V and J ends were trimmed by 4 bases and 5 bases, with 14 bases remaining between them. DNA of the CDR3: TGTGCCAGCAGCCGAGTGAGGGGGGCTACCGGGGAGCTGTTTTTT. Residues: CASSRVRGATGELFF.

This clonotype was counted a few times. V is TRBV6-2 or TRBV6-3 and J is TRBJ2-1, with 9 bases matching TRBD2. J gave up 8 bases and V 7 bases, and 9 bases lay outside the gene matches. Per germline, CDR1 MNHEY and CDR2 SVGEGT. This CDR3 contains 14 residues. The chain's CDR3 is CASTGLAGAYEQFF. In nucleotides, the CDR3 is TGTGCCAGCACTGGCTTAGCGGGAGCCTATGAGCAGTTCTTC.

This clonotype was counted at least ten times. The gene calls are TRBV6-5 and TRBJ2-1; 7 bases line up with TRBD1. V dropped 4 bases and J dropped 5; count of bases not matched to a gene: 2. This CDR3 comprises 13 residues. The germline gives CDR1 MNHEY, CDR2 SVGAGI. The CDR3 reads CASSWDRDNEQFF. The DNA for the CDR3 is TGTGCCAGCAGTTGGGACAGAGACAATGAGCAGTTCTTC.

The sample holds a few counts of this clonotype. The gene calls are TRBV11-3 and TRBJ1-1; D is undetermined. CDR3 size: 15 residues. V was trimmed by 4 bases and J by 2 bases, leaving 14 bases between them. CDR1 and CDR2 from the germline V gene are SGHNT and YENEEA. The CDR3, as DNA: TGTGCCAGCAGCTCCATGGGAGGAGGAAACACTGAAGCTTTCTTT. Its protein is CASSSMGGGNTEAFF.

This chain uses TRBV7-8 with TRBJ2-7, with no clear D. There are 16 residues in the CDR3. The V end was cut by 3 bases, the J end by 8 bases, with 23 bases between. From germline, CDR1 is SGHVS and CDR2 FQNEAQ. CDR3 protein: CASSFRADKKITQQYV. The CDR3, as DNA: TGTGCCAGCAGCTTCCGGGCGGATAAGAAGATTACGCAGCAGTACGTC.

This clonotype occurred a few times. The rearrangement links TRBV10-3 to TRBJ2-7, with TRBD2 matching 11 bases. Losses at the gene ends were 10 bases for V and 1 base for J; bases not matched to a gene: 3. CDR1 and CDR2 from the germline V gene are ENHRY and SYGVKD. This CDR3 spans 13 amino acids. CDR3 sequence: CATLAGGSYEQYV. Written as DNA, the CDR3 is TGTGCCACCCTAGCGGGAGGTTCCTACGAGCAGTACGTC.

This clonotype was detected many times. This CDR3 reads CASSGIGRVYNEQFF. The CDR3 DNA is TGTGCCAGCAGTGGGATAGGAAGGGTATACAATGAGCAGTTCTTC. The V call is TRBV25-1, the J call TRBJ2-1; no firm D call. The germline CDR1 and CDR2 sequences are MGHDK and SYGVNS. This CDR3 has 15 amino acids. V lost 4 bases, J lost 4 bases, and 14 bases lay in between.